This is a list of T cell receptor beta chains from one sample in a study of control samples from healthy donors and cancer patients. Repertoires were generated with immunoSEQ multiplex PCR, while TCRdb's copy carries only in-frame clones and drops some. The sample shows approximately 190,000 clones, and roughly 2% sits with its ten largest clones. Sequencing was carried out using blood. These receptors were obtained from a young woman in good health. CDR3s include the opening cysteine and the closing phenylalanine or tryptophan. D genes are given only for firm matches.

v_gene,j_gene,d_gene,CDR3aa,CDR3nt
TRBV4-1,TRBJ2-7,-,CASSVTGNEQYF,TGCGCCAGCAGCGTGACAGGTAACGAGCAGTACTTC
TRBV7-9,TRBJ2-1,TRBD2,CASSSGLAGFEEQFF,TGTGCCAGCAGCTCGGGACTAGCGGGGTTTGAGGAGCAGTTCTTC
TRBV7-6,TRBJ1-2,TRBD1,CASSDPRQGRNYGYTF,TGTGCCAGCAGCGACCCACGACAGGGGAGAAACTATGGCTACACCTTC
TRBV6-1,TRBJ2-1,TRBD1,CASSEKRGQGAGEQFF,TGTGCCAGCAGTGAAAAGAGAGGACAGGGGGCAGGTGAGCAGTTCTTC
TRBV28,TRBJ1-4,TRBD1,CASIPTGANEKLFF,TGTGCCAGCATCCCGACAGGGGCTAATGAAAAACTGTTTTTT
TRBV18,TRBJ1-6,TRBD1,CASSSGQKLNSPLHF,TGTGCCAGCTCATCGGGACAGAAACTTAATTCACCCCTCCACTTT
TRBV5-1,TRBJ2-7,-,CASSLDYLTIYEQYF,TGCGCCAGCAGCTTGGACTATCTGACCATTTACGAGCAGTACTTC
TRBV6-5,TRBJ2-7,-,CASKRVGEQYF,TGTGCCAGCAAAAGGGTTGGCGAGCAGTACTTC
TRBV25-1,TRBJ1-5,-,CASSDSASRGFPQHF,TGTGCCAGCAGTGACTCTGCCTCTCGGGGTTTTCCCCAGCATTTT
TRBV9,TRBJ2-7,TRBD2,CASSPGTSATYEQYF,TGTGCCAGCAGCCCCGGGACTAGCGCCACCTACGAGCAGTACTTC
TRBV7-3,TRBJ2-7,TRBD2,CASSPPSGRGAPYEQYF,TGTGCCAGCAGCCCACCCTCCGGGCGGGGGGCCCCCTACGAGCAGTACTTC
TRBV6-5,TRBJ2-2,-,CASSHSDITGELFF,TGTGCCAGCAGTCACTCAGACATCACCGGGGAGCTGTTTTTT
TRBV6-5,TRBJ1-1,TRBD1,CASSYPGTGGLAFF,TGTGCCAGCAGTTATCCCGGGACAGGGGGCTTGGCTTTCTTT
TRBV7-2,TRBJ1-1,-,CASRPGTALNTEAFF,TGTGCCAGCAGGCCCGGGACTGCCCTGAACACTGAAGCTTTCTTT
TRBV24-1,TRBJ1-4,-,CATSAPPGGASEKLFF,TGTGCCACCAGTGCCCCGCCCGGGGGGGCGAGTGAAAAACTGTTTTTT
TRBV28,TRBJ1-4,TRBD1,CASTLLGTGNEKLFF,TGTGCCAGCACCCTCCTCGGGACAGGGAACGAAAAACTGTTTTTT
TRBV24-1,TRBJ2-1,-,CATSDSTMSTEQFF,TGTGCCACCAGTGATTCGACTATGAGTACTGAGCAGTTCTTC
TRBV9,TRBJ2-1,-,CASSVGSGSYNEQFF,TGTGCCAGCAGCGTGGGCTCCGGCTCCTACAATGAGCAGTTCTTC
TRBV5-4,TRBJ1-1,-,CASSQNTEAFF,TGTGCCAGCAGCCAGAACACTGAAGCTTTCTTT
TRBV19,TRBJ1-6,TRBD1,CASSQDREIYSPLHF,TGTGCCAGTAGTCAGGACAGGGAAATCTATTCACCCCTCCACTTT
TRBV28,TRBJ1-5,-,CASRLGAGDNQPQHF,TGTGCCAGCAGATTGGGGGCCGGGGACAATCAGCCCCAGCATTTT
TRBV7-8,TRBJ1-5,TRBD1,CASSLRTGTLHSNQPQHF,TGTGCCAGCAGCTTACGGACAGGTACCTTACATAGCAATCAGCCCCAGCATTTT
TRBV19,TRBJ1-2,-,CASSIMAAAIDYGYTF,TGTGCCAGTAGTATTATGGCGGCGGCTATAGACTATGGCTACACCTTC
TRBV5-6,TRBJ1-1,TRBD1,CASSLKMGQRTEAFF,TGTGCCAGCAGCCTTAAGATGGGACAGAGAACTGAAGCTTTCTTT
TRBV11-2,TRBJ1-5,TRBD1,CASSFGTGGIQPQHF,TGTGCCAGCAGCTTCGGGACAGGGGGCATCCAGCCCCAGCATTTT
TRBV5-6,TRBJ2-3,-,CASSQLVGQASTDTQYF,TGTGCCAGCAGCCAGTTGGTTGGACAAGCTAGCACAGATACGCAGTATTTT
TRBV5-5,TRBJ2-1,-,CASSLERGRQLGEQFF,TGTGCCAGCAGCTTGGAAAGGGGTCGACAGTTAGGAGAGCAGTTCTTC
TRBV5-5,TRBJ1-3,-,CASSPPFAGNTIYF,TGTGCCAGCAGCCCTCCCTTTGCTGGAAACACCATATATTTT
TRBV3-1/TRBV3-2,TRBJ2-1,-,CASSQSGTLGEQFF,TGTGCCAGCAGCCAATCCGGGACCCTAGGTGAGCAGTTCTTC
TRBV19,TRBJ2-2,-,CASSNRGYTGELFF,TGTGCCAGTAGTAACCGGGGCTACACCGGGGAGCTGTTTTTT
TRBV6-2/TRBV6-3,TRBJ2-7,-,CASSYTAASYEQYF,TGTGCCAGCAGTTACACGGCAGCCTCCTACGAGCAGTACTTC
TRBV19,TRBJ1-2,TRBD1,CASSQFTGGGYGYTF,TGTGCCAGTAGTCAATTTACAGGGGGCGGCTATGGCTACACCTTC
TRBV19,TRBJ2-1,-,CASSTPTGSGYEQFF,TGTGCCAGTAGTACTCCGACAGGCTCGGGGTATGAGCAGTTCTTC
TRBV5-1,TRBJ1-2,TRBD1,CASSPEVGGEGYTF,TGCGCCAGCAGCCCCGAGGTAGGGGGCGAAGGCTACACCTTC
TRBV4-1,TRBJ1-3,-,CASSRTGNTIYF,TGCGCCAGCAGCCGAACAGGAAACACCATATATTTT
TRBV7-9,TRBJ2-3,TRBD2,CASRRSGGAADTQYF,TGTGCCAGCAGACGTAGCGGGGGGGCAGCAGATACGCAGTATTTT
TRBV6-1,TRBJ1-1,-,CASSEVTNTEAFF,TGTGCCAGCAGTGAAGTAACGAACACTGAAGCTTTCTTT
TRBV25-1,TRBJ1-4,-,CASSEGKGGNEKLFF,TGTGCCAGCAGTGAAGGTAAGGGGGGTAATGAAAAACTGTTTTTT
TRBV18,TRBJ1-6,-,CASSKIQDSPLHF,TGTGCCAGCTCCAAAATTCAGGATTCACCCCTCCACTTT
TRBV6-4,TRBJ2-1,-,CASRQGFNGDYEQFF,TGTGCCAGCCGCCAGGGGTTCAATGGAGACTATGAGCAGTTCTTC
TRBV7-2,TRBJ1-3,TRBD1,CASSPPAAGGLGGNTIYF,TGTGCCAGCAGCCCCCCGGCGGCAGGGGGCCTTGGAGGAAACACCATATATTTT
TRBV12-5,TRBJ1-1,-,CASGLVRVRGSEAFF,TGTGCTAGTGGTTTGGTACGGGTTCGGGGGTCTGAAGCTTTCTTT
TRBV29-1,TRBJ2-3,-,CSVVVAPGTQYF,TGCAGCGTTGTAGTGGCCCCCGGTACGCAGTATTTT
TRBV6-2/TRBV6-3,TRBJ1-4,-,CASSYRRGPGTTLNEKLFF,TGTGCCAGCAGTTACAGGCGTGGCCCAGGGACAACGCTTAATGAAAAACTGTTTTTT
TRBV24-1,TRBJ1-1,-,CATRRQSHTEAFF,TGTGCCACCAGGCGGCAGTCGCACACTGAAGCTTTCTTT
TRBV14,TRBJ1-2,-,CASSQDQGYGYTF,TGTGCCAGCAGCCAAGATCAGGGGTATGGCTACACCTTC
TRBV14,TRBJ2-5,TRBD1,CASSPRTGTETQYF,TGTGCCAGCAGCCCCCGGACAGGGACGGAGACCCAGTACTTC
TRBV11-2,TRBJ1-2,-,CASSWTANYGYTF,TGTGCCAGCAGCTGGACGGCTAACTATGGCTACACCTTC
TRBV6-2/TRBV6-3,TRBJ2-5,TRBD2,CASSKQTSGGALRKTQYF,TGTGCCAGCAGTAAACAGACTAGCGGGGGGGCCTTGAGAAAGACCCAGTACTTC
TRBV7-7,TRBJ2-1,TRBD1,CASSSWTGDTDEQFF,TGTGCTAGCAGCTCTTGGACAGGGGATACAGATGAGCAGTTCTTC
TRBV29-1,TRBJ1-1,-,CSVEGTNTEAFF,TGCAGCGTTGAGGGCACGAACACTGAAGCTTTCTTT
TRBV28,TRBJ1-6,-,CAGADRLNSPLHF,TGTGCCGGGGCCGACAGACTAAATTCACCCCTCCACTTT
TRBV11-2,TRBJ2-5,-,CASSFGGAGETQYF,TGTGCCAGCAGCTTCGGAGGGGCGGGAGAGACCCAGTACTTC